Shown below are 10 T cell receptor beta chains from a single sample sequenced in a study of cytomegalovirus exposure and HLA in healthy donors (dated 2017 in TCRdb). The library was generated by the immunoSEQ multiplex PCR assay. For the multiplex PCR, a mixture combining 60 forward primers for TCR Vbeta segments and 13 reverse primers for TCR Jbeta segments was used. What TCRdb holds here is the immuneACCESS table cut down to in-frame rearrangements. Part of the clones is not present; checked against another copy, under half of the missing clones reflect an unresolved V gene, and the others are unexplained. This sample has roughly 95,000 clones in its table, and 65% to 90% of those were observed once. The ten top clones hold about 3.4% of the sample. The sample comprised PBMCs. These receptor sequences come from a man aged 30 to 45 in good health and CMV-seropositive.

The CDR3 region is CASSLVAGGAYEQYF. The CDR3 bases are TGCGCCAGCAGCTTGGTAGCGGGAGGAGCCTACGAGCAGTACTTC. The chain is built from TRBV5-1 and TRBJ2-7; 10 bases align to TRBD2. Trimming at V came to 0 bases and at J to 2 bases, leaving 2 bases not matched to a gene. Germline V lookup: CDR1 SGHRS, CDR2 YFSETQ. This CDR3 has 15 amino acids.

V is TRBV5-1 and J is TRBJ2-5; 8 nucleotides match TRBD1. Trimming took 6 bases from V and 2 from J; bases not matched to a gene: 6. The CDR3 length is 14 residues. CDR1 and CDR2 from the germline V gene are SGHRS and YFSETQ. For the CDR3, the DNA is TGCGCCAGCAACTCCGGGACAGGTCAAGAGACCCAGTACTTC. It is translated as CASNSGTGQETQYF.

This CDR3 reads CASSLPLDSYEQYF. The CDR3 nucleotides read TGCGCCAGCAGCTTGCCTCTAGACTCCTACGAGCAGTACTTC. This chain uses TRBV5-1 with TRBJ2-7; D uncertain. V dropped 1 base and J dropped 0 bases, with 8 bases sitting between them. The length of the CDR3 is 14 residues. CDR1 and CDR2 (germline): SGHRS, YFSETQ.

The chain uses TRBV4-3 and TRBJ1-4; no definite D call. V was trimmed by 4 bases and J by 6 bases, leaving 21 bases between them. This CDR3 has 17 residues. Germline lookup yields CDR1 LGHNA and CDR2 YSLEER. CDR3 sequence reads: CASSLGLGSPGDEKLFF. CDR3 DNA: TGCGCCAGCAGCCTTGGCCTTGGCAGCCCCGGAGATGAAAAACTGTTTTTT.

The chain links TRBV7-8 to TRBJ2-1, with TRBD2 identical over 9 bases. J gave up 7 bases and V 1 base, and 14 bases lay outside the gene matches. This CDR3 region has 18 residues. Germline V lookup: CDR1 SGHVS, CDR2 FQNEAQ. The CDR3, as DNA: TGTGCCAGCAGCTTAGAATTACGGTGGTTAGCGGGAGATAATGAGCAGTTCTTC. It yields the protein CASSLELRWLAGDNEQFF.

The rearrangement uses TRBV6-1 and TRBJ1-1; D unclear. Trimming removed 8 bases at V and 1 base at J, with 8 bases between. Germline lookup yields CDR1 MNHNS and CDR2 SASEGT. The CDR3 consists of 12 residues. CDR3 sequence: CASERRNTEAFF. The CDR3 DNA reads TGTGCCAGCGAAAGGAGGAACACTGAAGCTTTCTTT.

With regard to this clone: One end of the junction is discordant with germline, which a read error may explain. The genes are TRBV28 and TRBJ2-7, with 7 bases identical to TRBD2. This CDR3 contains 14 residues. The germline gives CDR1 MDHEN, CDR2 SYDVKM. DNA for the CDR3: TGTGCCAGCAGTTTAAGCGGGATAACCTACGCGCAGTACTTC. Translating gives CASSLSGITYAQYF.

The chain carries TRBV27 and TRBJ2-7; 8 nucleotides match TRBD1. With V trimmed by 4 bases and J by 5 bases, 10 bases remained unmatched. Germline CDR1 is MNHEY and CDR2 is SMNVEV (reference sequence). The CDR3 is made up of 15 amino acids. CDR3 loop: CASSSPLDRGHEQYF. For the CDR3, the DNA is TGTGCCAGCAGTTCCCCCCTAGACAGGGGCCACGAGCAGTACTTC.

J is TRBJ2-2 and V is TRBV6-6; D is perhaps TRBD1 (6 bases). The ends were cut back, 7 bases at V and 3 bases at J, with 18 bases in the middle. This CDR3 has 16 residues. The germline gives CDR1 MNHNY, CDR2 SVGAGI (reference sequence). The CDR3 reads CASTSSLGHYTGELFF. CDR3 in DNA: TGTGCCAGCACCTCCTCGCTGGGACACTACACCGGGGAGCTGTTTTTT.

The chain joins TRBV6-5 to TRBJ2-7; D gene ambiguous. Trimming took 4 bases from V and 5 from J, leaving 12 bases between them. There are 13 residues in the CDR3. Germline V CDR1 and CDR2: MNHEY, SVGAGI. CDR3 bases: TGTGCCAGCAGTTTGGAGATCAAGCACGAGCAGTACTTC. Translation gives CASSLEIKHEQYF.